Listed here are 3 T cell receptor beta chains from one sample, sequenced in a study of human T cells and chemical hapten exposure. Sample time point: pre-sensitization, week 0. Indicated treatment: therapeutic diphenylcyclopropenone sensitization with weekly scalp DPC. MiXCR was run by TCRdb on the RACE reads, yielding one entry per CDR3 protein. The data show more than 100,000 distinct CDR3 sequences, with roughly 13% seen just once and roughly 3.1% held by the top ten. The sequences come from whole blood, collected in connection with sensitization to the hapten diphenylcyclopropenone (DPC). These receptors were collected from a woman in her late teens or twenties with alopecia areata. Some clones in this sample may be carry-over from other donors' samples.

This clonotype was picked up a small number of times. This rearrangement joins TRBV28 to TRBJ2-1; the match to TRBD2 covers 8 bases. There are 15 residues in the CDR3. Per germline, CDR1 MDHEN and CDR2 SYDVKM. The J segment lost 1 base and the V segment lost 4 bases, leaving 3 bases of the junction unmatched. The CDR3 region has the DNA TGTGCCAGCAGTTATACTAGCGGTTCCTACAATGAGCAGTTCTTC. Amino acid sequence: CASSYTSGSYNEQFF.

The gene calls are TRBV20-1 and TRBJ1-1; the D is unclear. This CDR3 has 15 amino acids. CDR1 is DFQATT, CDR2 SNEGSKA, per germline (reference sequence). With 1 base removed from V and 2 bases from J, the gap between germline ends came to 14 bases. The CDR3 is CSARVGLYPNTEAFF. In DNA, the CDR3 is TGCAGTGCTAGAGTTGGACTTTACCCTAACACTGAAGCTTTCTTT.

This clonotype was found a few times. The rearrangement links TRBV7-2 to TRBJ2-6; 8 nucleotides align to TRBD2. This CDR3 region has 17 residues. In germline, CDR1 is SGHTA, CDR2 FQGNSA. V lost 1 base, J lost 2 bases, and 4 bases stayed unmatched. This CDR3 is CASSLDRGGPGANVLTF. CDR3 sequence (DNA): TGTGCCAGCAGCTTAGATCGGGGGGGCCCTGGGGCCAACGTCCTGACTTTC.